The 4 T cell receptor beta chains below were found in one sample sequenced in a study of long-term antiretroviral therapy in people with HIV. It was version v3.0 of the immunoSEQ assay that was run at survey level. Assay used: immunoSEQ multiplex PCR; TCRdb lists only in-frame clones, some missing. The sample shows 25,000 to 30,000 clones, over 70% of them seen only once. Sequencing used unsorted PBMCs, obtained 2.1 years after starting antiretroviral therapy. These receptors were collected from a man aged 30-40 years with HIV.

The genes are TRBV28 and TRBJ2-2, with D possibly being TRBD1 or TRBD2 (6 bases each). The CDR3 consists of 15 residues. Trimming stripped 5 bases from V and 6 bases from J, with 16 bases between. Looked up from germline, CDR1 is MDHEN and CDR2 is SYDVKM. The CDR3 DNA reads TGTGCCAGCAGTCTCCGGAGGGGGGAGGCCGGGGAGCTGTTTTTT. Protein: CASSLRRGEAGELFF.

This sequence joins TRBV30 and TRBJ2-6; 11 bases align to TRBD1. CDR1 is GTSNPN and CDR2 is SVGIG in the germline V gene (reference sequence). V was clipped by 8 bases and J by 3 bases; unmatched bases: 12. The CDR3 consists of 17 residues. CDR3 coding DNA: TGTGCCGTGTCCAGGACAGGGGGCGCGGGTGGGGCCAACGTCCTGACTTTC. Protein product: CAVSRTGGAGGANVLTF.

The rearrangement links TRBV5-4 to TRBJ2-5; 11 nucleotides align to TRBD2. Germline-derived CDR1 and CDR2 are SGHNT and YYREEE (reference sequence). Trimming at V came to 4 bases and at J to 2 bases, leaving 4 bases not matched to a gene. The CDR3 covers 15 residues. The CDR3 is CASSRSSGRQETQYF. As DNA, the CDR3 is TGTGCCAGCAGCAGGTCTAGCGGGAGGCAAGAGACCCAGTACTTC.

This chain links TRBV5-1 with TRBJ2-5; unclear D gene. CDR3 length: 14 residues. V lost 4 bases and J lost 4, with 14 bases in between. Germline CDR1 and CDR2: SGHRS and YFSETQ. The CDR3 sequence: CASSVNLGRETQYF. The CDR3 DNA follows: TGCGCCAGCAGCGTAAACCTGGGAAGAGAGACCCAGTACTTC.